This TCR beta chain was observed in a study of cytomegalovirus exposure and HLA in healthy donors. PCR primers comprised 60 Vbeta and 13 Jbeta primers. Sequencing used immunoSEQ multiplex PCR; TCRdb keeps in-frame clones, though not all of them. Recorded here are tens of thousands of clones; the top ten clones represent approximately 1.4%. This receptor was obtained from an older woman in good health and CMV-seronegative. Sequencing was performed on PBMCs.

CDR3 coding DNA: TGTGCCAGCAGCGCACAGGGATACGAGCAGTACTTC. Encoded protein: CASSAQGYEQYF. V is TRBV6-6 and J is TRBJ2-7, with D possibly matching TRBD1 (6 bases). V lost 6 bases, J lost 4 bases, and 10 bases lay in between. Germline CDR1 and CDR2: MNHNY and SVGAGI (reference sequence). The CDR3 consists of 12 residues.